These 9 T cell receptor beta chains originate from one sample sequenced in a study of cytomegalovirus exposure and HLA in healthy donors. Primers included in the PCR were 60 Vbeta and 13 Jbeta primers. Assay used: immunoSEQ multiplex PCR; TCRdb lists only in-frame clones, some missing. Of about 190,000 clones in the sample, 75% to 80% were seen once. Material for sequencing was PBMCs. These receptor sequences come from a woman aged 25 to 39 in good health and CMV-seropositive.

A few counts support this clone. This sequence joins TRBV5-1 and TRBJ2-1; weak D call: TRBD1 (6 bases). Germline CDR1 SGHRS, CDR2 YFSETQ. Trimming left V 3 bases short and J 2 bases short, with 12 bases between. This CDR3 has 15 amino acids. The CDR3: CASSSGPGAYNEQFF. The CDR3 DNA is TGCGCCAGCAGCTCGGGACCAGGGGCCTACAATGAGCAGTTCTTC.

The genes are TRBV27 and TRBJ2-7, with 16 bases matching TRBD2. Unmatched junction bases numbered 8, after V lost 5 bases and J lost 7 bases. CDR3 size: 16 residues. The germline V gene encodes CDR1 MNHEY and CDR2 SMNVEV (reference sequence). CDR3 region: CASSPGTSGGVREQYF. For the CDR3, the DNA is TGTGCCAGCAGTCCCGGGACTAGCGGGGGGGTACGGGAGCAGTACTTC.

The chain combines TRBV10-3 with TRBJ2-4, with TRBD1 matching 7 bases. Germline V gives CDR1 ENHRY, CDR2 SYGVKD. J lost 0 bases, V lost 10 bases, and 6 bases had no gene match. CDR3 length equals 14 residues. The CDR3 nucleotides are TGTGCCACGGGGACAGTTCTAGCCAAAAACATTCAGTACTTC. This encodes CATGTVLAKNIQYF.

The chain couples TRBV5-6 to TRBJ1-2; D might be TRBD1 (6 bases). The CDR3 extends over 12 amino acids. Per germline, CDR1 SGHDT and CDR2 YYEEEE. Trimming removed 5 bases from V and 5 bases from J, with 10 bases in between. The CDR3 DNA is TGTGCCAGCAGTAGCAGGGGTTATGGCTACACCTTC. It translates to CASSSRGYGYTF. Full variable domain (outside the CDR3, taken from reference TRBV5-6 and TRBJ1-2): DAGVTQSPTHLIKTRGQQVTLRCSPKSGHDTVSWYQQALGQGPQFIFQYYEEEERQRGNFPDRFSGHQFPNYSSELNVNALLLGDSALYLCASSSRGYGYTFGSGTRLTVV.

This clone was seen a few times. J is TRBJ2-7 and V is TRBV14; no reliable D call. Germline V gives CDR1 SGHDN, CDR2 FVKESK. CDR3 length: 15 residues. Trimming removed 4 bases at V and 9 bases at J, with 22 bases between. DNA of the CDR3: TGTGCCAGCAGCCCCTCGGGTGGCGCGCGACTTGTGCAGTACTTC. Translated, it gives CASSPSGGARLVQYF. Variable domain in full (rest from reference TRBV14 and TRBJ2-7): EAGVTQFPSHSVIEKGQTVTLRCDPISGHDNLYWYRRVMGKEIKFLLHFVKESKQDESGMPNNRFLAERTGGTYSTLKVQPAELEDSGVYFCASSPSGGARLVQYFGPGTRLTVT.

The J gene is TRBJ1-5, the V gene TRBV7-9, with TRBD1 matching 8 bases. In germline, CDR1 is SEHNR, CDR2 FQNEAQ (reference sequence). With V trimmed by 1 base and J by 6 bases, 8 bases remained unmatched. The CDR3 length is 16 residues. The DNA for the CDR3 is TGTGCCAGCAGCTTAGATGGCAGGGGGCGCGTTCAGCCCCAGCATTTT. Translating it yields CASSLDGRGRVQPQHF. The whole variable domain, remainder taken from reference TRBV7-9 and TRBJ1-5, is DTGVSQNPRHKITKRGQNVTFRCDPISEHNRLYWYRQTLGQGPEFLTYFQNEAQLEKSRLLSDRFSAERPKGSFSTLEIQRTEQGDSAMYLCASSLDGRGRVQPQHFGDGTRLSIL.

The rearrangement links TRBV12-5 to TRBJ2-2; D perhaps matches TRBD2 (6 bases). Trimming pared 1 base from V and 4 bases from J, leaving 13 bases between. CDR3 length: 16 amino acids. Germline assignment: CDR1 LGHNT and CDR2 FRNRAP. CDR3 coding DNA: TGTGCTAGTGGTTTGGAAACCGGGGGAGGCACCGGGGAGCTGTTTTTT. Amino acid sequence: CASGLETGGGTGELFF.

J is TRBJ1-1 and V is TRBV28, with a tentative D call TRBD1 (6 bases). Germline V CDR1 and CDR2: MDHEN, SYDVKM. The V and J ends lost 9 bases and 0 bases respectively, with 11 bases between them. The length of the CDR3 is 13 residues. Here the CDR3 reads CASVTGLNTEAFF. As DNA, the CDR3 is TGTGCCAGTGTGACAGGTTTGAACACTGAAGCTTTCTTT.

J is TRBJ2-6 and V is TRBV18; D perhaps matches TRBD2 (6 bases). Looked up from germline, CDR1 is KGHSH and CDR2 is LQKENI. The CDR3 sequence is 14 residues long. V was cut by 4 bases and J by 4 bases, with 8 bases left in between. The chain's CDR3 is CASSQGLGANVLTF. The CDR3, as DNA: TGTGCCAGCTCACAGGGACTGGGGGCCAACGTCCTGACTTTC.